The 32 T cell receptor beta chains given below trace back to one sample, sequenced in a study of shared clonotypes between healthy human individuals. TCRdb keeps only in-frame clones here, not all; method: immunoSEQ multiplex PCR. The sample records about 510,000 clones, about 80% being singletons. The sequencing sample was made of PBMCs. These receptors all come from a woman aged 40 to 50 in good health. Some clones in this sample may be carry-over from other donors' samples.

This clone was detected ten times or more. The rearrangement links TRBV2 to TRBJ1-2; D is ambiguous. Trimming cost V 6 bases and J 8 bases, with 19 bases left between them. Germline lookup yields CDR1 SNHLY and CDR2 FYNNEI. CDR3 length equals 14 residues. Here the CDR3 DNA reads TGTGCCAGCAGCCCCACTAGAGTCGAGTCGGGCTACACCTTC. Translation gives CASSPTRVESGYTF.

The chain has TRBV15 and TRBJ2-7, with a tentative D call TRBD1 (6 bases). Germline V gene lookup returns CDR1 LNHNV and CDR2 YYDKDF (reference sequence). This CDR3 spans 13 amino acids. The V end lost 7 bases, the J end lost 5 bases, and 15 bases lay between the germline ends. The chain's CDR3 is CATKETGVHEQYF. The CDR3 DNA reads TGTGCCACCAAGGAGACAGGCGTCCACGAGCAGTACTTC.

The chain couples TRBV18 to TRBJ2-5; a possible D gene is TRBD1 (6 bases). There are 15 residues in the CDR3. V was pared by 4 bases and J by 1 base, with 13 bases between. Looked up from germline, CDR1 is KGHSH and CDR2 is LQKENI. The CDR3 DNA reads TGTGCCAGCTCACGGGAAGTAGGGGGCCAAGAGACCCAGTACTTC. This gives the protein CASSREVGGQETQYF.

This clone was observed a single time. The V call is TRBV5-1, the J call TRBJ2-1; 10 bases align to TRBD1. Germline V CDR1 and CDR2: SGHRS, YFSETQ. V lost 4 bases, J lost 4 bases, and 5 bases stayed unmatched. The CDR3 is made up of 15 amino acids. The CDR3 bases are TGCGCCAGCAGCGCGGGACAGGGGTTTTACAATGAGCAGTTCTTC. Its translation: CASSAGQGFYNEQFF.

J is TRBJ2-5 and V is TRBV28, with 9 positions matching TRBD2. V was clipped by 5 bases and J by 4 bases; unmatched bases: 8. The CDR3 extends over 15 amino acids. Germline V gene lookup returns CDR1 MDHEN and CDR2 SYDVKM. The CDR3 DNA is TGTGCCAGCAGTCCCGGGACTAGCCTCACAGAGACCCAGTACTTC. Its translation: CASSPGTSLTETQYF.

This clone was observed a handful of times. The chain is built from TRBV28 and TRBJ2-5; 7 bases match TRBD1. The CDR3 loop spans 14 amino acids. J gave up 1 base and V 6 bases, and 5 bases lay outside the gene matches. The germline gives CDR1 MDHEN, CDR2 SYDVKM. CDR3 in DNA: TGTGCCAGCAGCCGGAGACAGGGCCAAGAGACCCAGTACTTC. Protein: CASSRRQGQETQYF.

J is TRBJ2-5 and V is TRBV20-1; maybe TRBD2 (6 bases). Germline values: CDR1 DFQATT, CDR2 SNEGSKA (reference sequence). The CDR3 runs 9 residues. Deletions cut 7 bases from V and 13 bases from J, with 13 bases between. CDR3: CSVPGLPYF. The CDR3 DNA reads as TGCAGTGTACCGGGACTCCCGTACTTC.

Turning to this clone: The same CDR3 arises from other DNA sequences in this sample as well. J is TRBJ2-3 and V is TRBV6-1, with D unresolved. V was clipped by 2 bases and J by 1 base, with 4 bases between them. CDR3 size: 13 residues. CDR1 and CDR2 from the germline V gene are MNHNS and SASEGT. This CDR3 is CASSEPGTDTQYF. In DNA, the CDR3 is TGTGCCAGCAGTGAACCCGGCACAGATACGCAGTATTTT.

This clone is a singleton in its sample. The rearrangement joins TRBV9 to TRBJ2-5; TRBD2 might be the D (5 bases). Germline assignment: CDR1 SGDLS and CDR2 YYNGEE. The V gene lost 1 base and the J gene lost 2 bases, with 9 bases spanning the gap. This CDR3 has 14 amino acids. The chain's CDR3 is CASSVLGGQETQYF. DNA for the CDR3: TGTGCCAGCAGCGTATTGGGCGGGCAAGAGACCCAGTACTTC.

A word on this clone: Other nucleotide sequences in the sample specify the same CDR3. This chain joins TRBV2 and TRBJ2-3; 12 nucleotides line up with TRBD2. This CDR3 is built from 13 residues. In germline, CDR1 is SNHLY, CDR2 FYNNEI. CDR3 sequence: CASLAGGTDTQYF. As DNA, the CDR3 is TGTGCATCACTAGCGGGAGGTACAGATACGCAGTATTTT.

V gene TRBV2 combines with J gene TRBJ1-1, with D unclear. The CDR3 is 11 residues long. From germline, CDR1 is SNHLY and CDR2 FYNNEI. Between the trimmed V and J ends, which lost 7 bases and 0 bases, there was a span of 3 bases. CDR3 nucleotide sequence: TGTGCCAGCAAAGTGAACACTGAAGCTTTCTTT. Translating it yields CASKVNTEAFF.

A remark on this clone: This may be a read error: a much more frequent sequence differs by one nucleotide. The chain links TRBV13 to TRBJ1-1, with unresolved D. The CDR3 contains 13 residues. Germline CDR1 and CDR2: PRHDT and FYEKMQ (reference sequence). Trimming shortened V by 1 base and J by 11 bases, and 14 bases separated the two germline ends. The DNA for the CDR3 is TGTGCCAGCAGCTTAGTCCGGAAGAATAGGGCTTTCTTT. Its protein product is CASSLVRKNRAFF.

The chain combines TRBV5-1 with TRBJ2-2, with D hard to call. The CDR3 totals 14 residues. The V gene lost 1 base and the J gene lost 4 bases, with 8 bases spanning the gap. Germline assignment: CDR1 SGHRS and CDR2 YFSETQ. The CDR3 bases are TGCGCCAGCAGCTTGCAGGACGTCACCGGGGAGCTGTTTTTT. Translated: CASSLQDVTGELFF.

The J gene is TRBJ2-5, the V gene TRBV2; D perhaps matches TRBD1 (8 bases). Germline CDR1 and CDR2: SNHLY and FYNNEI. The CDR3 is made up of 16 amino acids. V was shortened by 3 bases and J by 1 base, with 15 bases between the two germline ends. Here the CDR3 reads CASSDYRGGVQETQYF. Here the CDR3 DNA reads TGTGCCAGCAGTGACTACAGGGGGGGGGTCCAAGAGACCCAGTACTTC.

The J gene is TRBJ1-2, the V gene TRBV7-2; a weak D match, TRBD1 (5 bases). The germline V and J ends were trimmed by 5 bases and 8 bases, with 18 bases remaining between them. CDR1 and CDR2 (germline): SGHTA, FQGNSA. The CDR3 has 14 residues. The CDR3 loop is CASSPSGPARGYTF. CDR3 DNA: TGTGCCAGCAGCCCCTCAGGGCCGGCCCGGGGCTACACCTTC.

The chain combines TRBV7-9 with TRBJ2-1; D uncertain. CDR3 length: 11 amino acids. CDR1 and CDR2 (germline): SEHNR, FQNEAQ (reference sequence). The V end was cut by 7 bases, the J end by 10 bases, with 11 bases between. As DNA, the CDR3 is TGTGCCAGCACCAAGATCGGAGAGCAGTTCTTC. Translated, it gives CASTKIGEQFF.

This chain uses TRBV28 with TRBJ2-1, with D tentatively TRBD2 (5 bases). The CDR3 is made up of 20 amino acids. CDR1 and CDR2 from the germline V gene are MDHEN and SYDVKM. The V gene lost 6 bases and the J gene lost 1 base, with 28 bases spanning the gap. The CDR3 protein is CASSPGDEGRIDESYNEQFF. The DNA for the CDR3 is TGTGCCAGCAGCCCCGGGGATGAAGGGAGAATAGACGAGTCCTACAATGAGCAGTTCTTC. Drawing the rest from reference TRBV28 and TRBJ2-1, the complete variable domain is DVKVTQSSRYLVKRTGEKVFLECVQDMDHENMFWYRQDPGLGLRLIYFSYDVKMKEKGDIPEGYSVSREKKERFSLILESASTNQTSMYLCASSPGDEGRIDESYNEQFFGPGTRLTVL.

Details on this clone: A far larger clone lies a single base away; this is likely a read error. This CDR3 is CASSFSGSSYNEQFF. CDR3 coding DNA: TGTGCCAGCAGTTTTAGCGGGAGCTCCTACAATGAGCAGTTCTTC. J is TRBJ2-1 and V is TRBV6-1; TRBD2 agrees at 9 bases. Trimming removed 5 bases from V and 0 bases from J; junction bases left unmatched: 2. This CDR3 is 15 amino acids long. Germline CDR1 reads MNHNS; CDR2 reads SASEGT.

Regarding this clone: The sample contains more than one DNA sequence encoding this CDR3. The chain couples TRBV18 to TRBJ2-5; the D gene could be TRBD1 or TRBD2 (5 bases each). Germline CDR1 KGHSH, CDR2 LQKENI. V shed 3 bases and J shed 4 bases, with 9 bases lying between them. The CDR3 contains 13 residues. CDR3 DNA sequence: TGTGCCAGCTCACCTGAGAGGGGAGAGACCCAGTACTTC. It specifies CASSPERGETQYF.

J is TRBJ2-7 and V is TRBV9; D tentatively reads TRBD1 or TRBD2 (5 bases each). CDR3 size: 16 residues. V was cut by 4 bases and J by 0 bases, with 17 bases left in between. The germline V gene has CDR1 SGDLS and CDR2 YYNGEE. The CDR3 region is CASSPSRDAVSYEQYF. Written as DNA, the CDR3 is TGTGCCAGCAGCCCTTCCCGGGACGCCGTCTCCTACGAGCAGTACTTC.

The chain carries TRBV5-4 and TRBJ1-2, with D perhaps matching TRBD1 (5 bases). Per germline, CDR1 SGHNT and CDR2 YYREEE (reference sequence). Trimming shortened V by 0 bases and J by 3 bases, and 12 bases separated the two germline ends. The CDR3 sequence is 15 residues long. The CDR3 region is CASSLGGGVHYGYTF. As DNA, the CDR3 is TGTGCCAGCAGCTTGGGGGGAGGGGTCCACTATGGCTACACCTTC. Using reference TRBV5-4 and TRBJ1-2 for the parts outside the CDR3, the full variable domain is ETGVTQSPTHLIKTRGQQVTLRCSSQSGHNTVSWYQQALGQGPQFIFQYYREEENGRGNFPPRFSGLQFPNYSSELNVNALELDDSALYLCASSLGGGVHYGYTFGSGTRLTVV.

The genes are TRBV5-4 and TRBJ1-3; TRBD1 matches at 9 bases. The CDR3 length is 15 residues. CDR1 and CDR2 from the germline V gene are SGHNT and YYREEE (reference sequence). V gave up 2 bases and J gave up 4 bases; unmatched junction bases: 4. CDR3 residues: CASSLDRGSGNTIYF. In nucleotides, the CDR3 is TGTGCCAGCAGCTTAGACAGGGGGTCCGGAAACACCATATATTTT.

The V and J genes are TRBV9 and TRBJ1-5, with TRBD1 matching over 9 bases. Germline V gene lookup returns CDR1 SGDLS and CDR2 YYNGEE. V shed 3 bases and J 4 bases; nucleotides not matched to a gene: 5. The CDR3 is 15 residues long. CDR3: CASSATGGENQPQHF. DNA of the CDR3: TGTGCCAGCAGCGCGACAGGGGGGGAGAATCAGCCCCAGCATTTT.

This clone was observed once. V is TRBV30 and J is TRBJ1-4, with D perhaps matching TRBD1 (5 bases). The CDR3 has 14 residues. The V end lost 2 bases, the J end lost 5 bases, and 12 bases lay between the germline ends. Germline values: CDR1 GTSNPN, CDR2 SVGIG (reference sequence). The CDR3 spells CAWSRDGLNEKLFF. The DNA for the CDR3 is TGTGCCTGGAGTCGGGACGGATTGAATGAAAAACTGTTTTTT. Full variable domain (missing parts from reference TRBV30 and TRBJ1-4): SQTIHQWPATLVQPVGSPLSLECTVEGTSNPNLYWYRQAAGRGLQLLFYSVGIGQISSEVPQNLSASRPQDRQFILSSKKLLLSDSGFYLCAWSRDGLNEKLFFGSGTQLSVL.

The chain links TRBV7-2 to TRBJ2-5; 8 bases align to TRBD2. The CDR3 consists of 16 residues. V gave up 5 bases and J gave up 2 bases; unmatched junction bases: 10. Germline CDR1 reads SGHTA; CDR2 reads FQGNSA. CDR3 sequence: CASSVTRREDQETQYF. Written as DNA, the CDR3 is TGTGCCAGCAGCGTGACTAGGCGGGAGGATCAAGAGACCCAGTACTTC.

This rearrangement joins TRBV19 to TRBJ2-7; 9 nucleotides agree with TRBD1. There are 15 residues in the CDR3. CDR1 LNHDA and CDR2 SQIVND come from the germline V gene (reference sequence). With 3 bases clipped from V and 6 bases from J, the junction kept 9 bases outside the gene matches. This chain's CDR3 is CASSMPGQGISEQYF. The CDR3 nucleotides are TGTGCCAGTAGTATGCCGGGACAGGGTATCTCCGAGCAGTACTTC.

This clone was detected many times. Other DNA sequences in this sample translate to the same CDR3. The chain uses TRBV2 and TRBJ1-1; the match to TRBD1 covers 7 bases. The germline V gene encodes CDR1 SNHLY and CDR2 FYNNEI. The CDR3 loop spans 12 amino acids. The CDR3 reads CAAGRGPTEAFF. In nucleotides, the CDR3 is TGTGCAGCCGGGAGGGGGCCCACTGAAGCTTTCTTT.

Comments on this clone: Sequence at one end of the junction differs from germline and may be a read error. This chain connects TRBV7-7 to TRBJ2-5, with TRBD1 identical over 8 bases. CDR1 is SSHAT and CDR2 is FNYEAQ in the germline V gene (reference sequence). The CDR3 sequence is 15 residues long. CDR3 amino acids: CASSLVWDRQETQYF. The DNA of the CDR3 is TGTGCTAGCAGCTTAGTATGGGACAGGCAAGAGACCCAGTACTTC. Full variable domain (missing parts from reference TRBV7-7 and TRBJ2-5): GAGVSQSPRYKVTKRGQDVTLRCDPISSHATLYWYQQALGQGPEFLTYFNYEAQPDKSGLPSDRFSAERPEGSISTLTIQRTEQRDSAMYRCASSLVWDRQETQYFGPGTRLLVL.

On this clone itself: One end of the junction fails to match germline, which may point to a read error. V usage is TRBV7-3 and J usage is TRBJ2-3; 8 bases line up with TRBD2. Germline CDR1 reads SGHTA; CDR2 reads FQGTGA. The CDR3 spans 17 residues. CDR3 DNA: TGTGCCAGCGGCTTACGGGTGGCGGGAGGAGGGACAGATACGCAGTATTTT. It yields the protein CASGLRVAGGGTDTQYF. The full variable domain, its missing parts supplied by reference TRBV7-3 and TRBJ2-3, is GAGVSQTPSNKVTEKGKYVELRCDPISGHTALYWYRQSLGQGPEFLIYFQGTGAADDSGLPNDRFFAVRPEGSVSTLKIQRTERGDSAVYLCASGLRVAGGGTDTQYFGPGTRLTVL.

The rearrangement uses TRBV6-5 and TRBJ2-5; 12 bases are a match to TRBD2. The J call may be faulty, since TRBJ2-7 better matches the DNA end. CDR1 is MNHEY, CDR2 SVGAGI, per germline. This CDR3 has 15 residues. The CDR3 DNA follows: TGTGCCAGCAGTTCCCTAGCGGGAGGGCAGGACGAGCAGTACTTC. Protein sequence: CASSSLAGGQDEQYF.

The V and J genes are TRBV11-3 and TRBJ2-5, with 9 bases that match TRBD1. V shed 0 bases, J shed 8 bases, and the junction held 10 bases outside the gene matches. The CDR3 consists of 16 residues. Germline assignment: CDR1 SGHNT and CDR2 YENEEA. The CDR3, as DNA: TGTGCCAGCAGCTTAGATCGGGGGGACAGGGTCGGAACCCAGTACTTC. Protein product: CASSLDRGDRVGTQYF. The variable domain in full, with the rest retrieved from reference TRBV11-3 and TRBJ2-5, is EAGVVQSPRYKIIEKKQPVAFWCNPISGHNTLYWYLQNLGQGPELLIRYENEEAVDDSQLPKDRFSAERLKGVDSTLKIQPAELGDSAVYLCASSLDRGDRVGTQYFGPGTRLLVL.

In DNA, the CDR3 is TGTGCCTACCGGGACAGGGTATCCTACGAGCAGTACTTC. This translates into CAYRDRVSYEQYF. The V and J genes are TRBV30 and TRBJ2-5; the match to TRBD1 covers 9 bases. The end of the DNA is better explained by TRBJ2-7, so the J call may be wrong. Germline CDR1 GTSNPN, CDR2 SVGIG (reference sequence). The CDR3 loop spans 13 amino acids.